The clone carrying this T cell receptor (beta chain) was observed a single time. The table came from immunoSEQ multiplex PCR; TCRdb's copy has only in-frame clones and leaves some out. The data contain 160,000 or so clones, around 80% of them singletons. This specimen comes from a study of blood T cell repertoires in COVID-19. V lost 4 bases and J 0 bases, leaving 14 bases between the germline ends. The CDR3 sequence is 16 residues long. The germline CDR1 and CDR2 sequences are SGHRS and YFSETQ. The source is a man aged 50 to 59 who had recovered from COVID-19. Sequences were obtained from PBMCs or T cells enriched from blood (not recorded which). The gene calls are TRBV5-1 and TRBJ2-4; D might be TRBD1 (6 bases). CDR3 loop: CASSTGWTAAKNIQYF. The DNA for the CDR3 is TGCGCCAGCAGCACCGGTTGGACAGCAGCCAAAAACATTCAGTACTTC.